Included here is one T cell receptor (beta chain) sequence, with context. This sample was taken from a study of blood T cell repertoires in COVID-19. About the research overall: Specimens from acute and convalescent COVID-19 originated in the United States, Italy and Spain. PBMCs, B-cell-depleted T cells, or T cells were the source of the cDNA or gDNA that made up the material.

Methods used by the authors: Amplification with reference gene primers provided the estimates of nucleated cell counts. The repertoire was sequenced with immunoSEQ multiplex PCR; TCRdb's copy has only in-frame clones and lacks some. That table gives V, J and clone size, and the DNA gave D and trimming. The sample consists of around 380,000 clones, 70% to 85% of them appearing once. The receptor comes from a human donor with acute or convalescent COVID-19. The donor label of this sample is uncertain. The sample comprised peripheral blood.

The CDR3: CASSPAGQGYGYTF. In DNA, the CDR3 is TGCGCCAGCAGCCCGGCGGGGCAGGGCTATGGCTACACCTTC. The chain combines TRBV5-1 with TRBJ1-2; a possible D gene is TRBD1 (5 bases). Between the trimmed V and J ends, which lost 4 bases and 4 bases, there was a span of 14 bases. Germline assignment: CDR1 SGHRS and CDR2 YFSETQ. CDR3 length equals 14 residues.